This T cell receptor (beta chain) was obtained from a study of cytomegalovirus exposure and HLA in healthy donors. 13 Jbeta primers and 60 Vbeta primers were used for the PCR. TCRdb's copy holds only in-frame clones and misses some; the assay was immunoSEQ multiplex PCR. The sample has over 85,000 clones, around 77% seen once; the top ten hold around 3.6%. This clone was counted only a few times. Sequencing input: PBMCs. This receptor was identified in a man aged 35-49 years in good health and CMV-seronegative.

This chain's CDR3 is CASSAIPGVGSYF. The DNA for the CDR3 is TGTGCCAGCAGCGCAATCCCCGGAGTCGGTTCTTACTTC. The chain recombines TRBV4-2 with TRBJ2-7; D unresolved. Germline loops: CDR1 LGHNA, CDR2 YNFKEQ. The CDR3 extends over 13 amino acids. V was trimmed by 5 bases and J by 13 bases, leaving 21 bases between them.